This T cell receptor (beta chain) comes out of a study of blood T cell repertoires in COVID-19. Measured with immunoSEQ multiplex PCR; TCRdb has only the in-frame clones, and not every one. The data hold fewer than 150,000 clones, with approximately 85% observed a single time. Per germline, CDR1 LGHDT and CDR2 YNNKEL (reference sequence). The V end was cut by 0 bases, the J end by 7 bases, with 9 bases between. The CDR3 is made up of 13 amino acids. This clonotype was obtained from a human donor in a cohort sampled during active COVID-19. The V call is TRBV3-1 (or the pseudogene TRBV3-2), the J call TRBJ1-2; possibly TRBD1 for D (6 bases). Sequencing was done on a sample of peripheral blood. This chain's CDR3 is CASSQDEGGGYTF. The CDR3 DNA sequence: TGTGCCAGCAGCCAAGATGAAGGGGGTGGCTACACCTTC.